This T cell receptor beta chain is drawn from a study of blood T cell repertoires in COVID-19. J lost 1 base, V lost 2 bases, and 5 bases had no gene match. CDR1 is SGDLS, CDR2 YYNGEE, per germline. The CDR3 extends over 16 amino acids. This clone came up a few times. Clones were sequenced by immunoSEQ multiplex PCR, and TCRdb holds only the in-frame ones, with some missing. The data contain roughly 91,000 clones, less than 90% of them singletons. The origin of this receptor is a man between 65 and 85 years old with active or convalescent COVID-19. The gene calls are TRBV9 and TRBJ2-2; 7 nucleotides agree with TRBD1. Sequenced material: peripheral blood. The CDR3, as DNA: TGTGCCAGCAGCGTGACCGGGACAGAGAACACCGGGGAGCTGTTTTTT. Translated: CASSVTGTENTGELFF.